These 27 T cell receptor beta chains were all obtained from the same sample, sequenced in a study of blood T cell repertoires in COVID-19. TCRdb keeps only in-frame clones here, not all; method: immunoSEQ multiplex PCR. The table includes some 200,000 clones, around 80% detected once. What was sequenced was peripheral blood. Receptor source: a woman between 65 and 79 years old with acute or convalescent COVID-19.

This clone has a handful of counts. The V and J genes are TRBV21-1 and TRBJ1-2; TRBD1 is the table's D call and was not checked against the DNA. TRBV21-1 is recorded as a pseudogene. This CDR3 region has 17 residues. The CDR3 sequence: CASSKAAGAGRNYGYTF. The CDR3 nucleotides are TGTGCCAGCAGCAAAGCCGCTGGGGCAGGACGGAACTATGGCTACACCTTC.

J is TRBJ1-4 and V is TRBV5-4, with TRBD1 matching 7 bases. With V trimmed by 4 bases and J by 5 bases, 5 bases remained unmatched. In germline, CDR1 is SGHNT, CDR2 YYREEE (reference sequence). The CDR3 length is 14 residues. The CDR3 loop reads CASSTGTENEKLFF. DNA for the CDR3: TGTGCCAGCAGCACCGGGACAGAAAATGAAAAACTGTTTTTT.

The J gene is TRBJ1-2, the V gene TRBV2; D not certain. This CDR3 region has 12 residues. V lost 8 bases, J lost 5 bases, and 12 bases lay in between. Germline CDR1 SNHLY, CDR2 FYNNEI. DNA of the CDR3: TGTGCCAGCGCAGAGCGTGGGTATGGCTACACCTTC. This sequence encodes CASAERGYGYTF.

The rearrangement joins TRBV5-1 to TRBJ2-1; 10 bases line up with TRBD2. The germline V gene has CDR1 SGHRS and CDR2 YFSETQ. Losses at the gene ends were 2 bases for V and 7 bases for J; bases not matched to a gene: 12. The CDR3 consists of 17 residues. CDR3 loop: CASSLYTGTSDPNEQFF. CDR3 coding DNA: TGCGCCAGCAGCTTATACACCGGGACTAGCGATCCGAATGAGCAGTTCTTC.

The chain links TRBV27 to TRBJ1-2; possibly TRBD1 for D (6 bases). Germline V gives CDR1 MNHEY, CDR2 SMNVEV (reference sequence). There are 16 residues in the CDR3. The V end lost 5 bases, the J end lost 2 bases, and 18 bases lay between the germline ends. The chain's CDR3 is CASSQRQGSPNYGYTF. The CDR3 nucleotides are TGTGCCAGCAGTCAGCGCCAGGGGTCACCAAACTATGGCTACACCTTC.

This clone was counted between two and nine times. This chain links TRBV3-1 (or the pseudogene TRBV3-2) with TRBJ2-7; no firm D call. Germline V gene lookup returns CDR1 LGHDT and CDR2 YNNKEL (reference sequence). Trimming took off 3 bases at V and 0 bases at J, with 3 bases between the two ends. The CDR3 is made up of 12 amino acids. CDR3 sequence reads: CASSHLSYEQYF. The CDR3 DNA sequence: TGTGCCAGCAGCCACCTCTCCTACGAGCAGTACTTC.

The V gene is TRBV3-1 (or the pseudogene TRBV3-2), the J gene TRBJ2-5; D is ambiguous. This CDR3 comprises 12 residues. Germline assignment: CDR1 LGHDT and CDR2 YNNKEL (reference sequence). The ends were cut back, 5 bases at V and 2 bases at J, with 6 bases in the middle. The CDR3 reads CASSAYQETQYF. The CDR3, as DNA: TGTGCCAGCAGCGCCTATCAAGAGACCCAGTACTTC.

The V gene is TRBV19, the J gene TRBJ2-1, with 10 bases fitting TRBD2. This CDR3 spans 16 amino acids. CDR1 and CDR2 from the germline V gene are LNHDA and SQIVND (reference sequence). Germline trimming cut 5 bases from V and 6 bases from J; bases unmatched to any gene: 10. Written as DNA, the CDR3 is TGTGCCAGTAGTGGCCCGAGCGGGAGGGCCCTCAATGAGCAGTTCTTC. Translating it yields CASSGPSGRALNEQFF.

This clone has a single count. V and J are TRBV11-2 and TRBJ1-1, with TRBD1 matching over 7 bases. The CDR3 contains 13 residues. The trim removed 5 bases at V and 5 bases at J, leaving 5 bases unmatched. CDR1 is SGHAT, CDR2 FQNNGV, per germline. In DNA, the CDR3 is TGTGCCAGCAGCCATCAGGGGGAAACTGAAGCTTTCTTT. Residues: CASSHQGETEAFF.

The CDR3 nucleotides read TGTGCCAGCAGGGAGAGCACAGATACGCAGTATTTT. Its translation is CASRESTDTQYF. The chain joins TRBV28 to TRBJ2-3; no reliable D call. Trimming took off 6 bases at V and 0 bases at J, with 4 bases between the two ends. This CDR3 is 12 amino acids long. Germline CDR1 and CDR2: MDHEN and SYDVKM.

This clone was seen only a few times. Other DNA sequences in this sample translate to the same CDR3. J is TRBJ2-3 and V is TRBV6-5; D possibly corresponds to TRBD2 (6 bases). The germline CDR1 and CDR2 sequences are MNHEY and SVGAGI. Trimming cost V 6 bases and J 0 bases, with 10 bases left between them. The CDR3 consists of 14 residues. The CDR3 loop reads CASSRDSSTDTQYF. The CDR3 bases are TGTGCCAGCAGCCGGGACTCAAGCACAGATACGCAGTATTTT.

The CDR3 sequence: CASSPGTPGYNEQFF. CDR3 DNA sequence: TGTGCCAGCAGCCCCGGGACTCCCGGCTACAATGAGCAGTTCTTC. The chain employs TRBV11-2 and TRBJ2-1; possibly TRBD2 for D (6 bases). Germline loops: CDR1 SGHAT, CDR2 FQNNGV. This CDR3 spans 15 amino acids. With 5 bases removed from V and 3 bases from J, the gap between germline ends came to 14 bases.

This clone occurred a few times. The J gene is TRBJ1-2, the V gene TRBV24-1; D remains unclear. CDR1 and CDR2 (germline): KGHDR, SFDVKD. V dropped 2 bases and J dropped 8 bases, with 8 bases sitting between them. The CDR3 is 12 residues long. CDR3 region: CATSDYQSGYTF. The CDR3 DNA reads TGTGCCACCAGTGATTATCAAAGCGGCTACACCTTC.

This clone was recorded only once. The rearrangement joins TRBV5-1 to TRBJ2-5, with TRBD1 as a possible D gene (5 bases). CDR1 is SGHRS, CDR2 YFSETQ, per germline. The CDR3 consists of 14 residues. Trimming cost V 0 bases and J 2 bases, with 8 bases left between them. CDR3 sequence reads: CASSLGQPQETQYF. In nucleotides, the CDR3 is TGCGCCAGCAGCTTGGGACAGCCACAAGAGACCCAGTACTTC.

V gene TRBV19 combines with J gene TRBJ2-3; 14 nucleotides align to TRBD2. The CDR3 spans 16 residues. J lost 0 bases, V lost 6 bases, and 2 bases had no gene match. Germline lookup yields CDR1 LNHDA and CDR2 SQIVND (reference sequence). The CDR3, as DNA: TGTGCCAGTAGCTGGACTAGCGGGGGGAGCACAGATACGCAGTATTTT. Translating it yields CASSWTSGGSTDTQYF.

This clone was observed a handful of times. V gene TRBV29-1 combines with J gene TRBJ2-3; D is perhaps TRBD2 (5 bases). V lost 5 bases and J 0 bases, leaving 15 bases between the germline ends. Germline V gene lookup returns CDR1 SQVTM and CDR2 ANQGSEA. The CDR3 contains 15 residues. Here the CDR3 reads CSVMGSGTSTDTQYF. The CDR3, as DNA: TGCAGCGTTATGGGGAGCGGTACTAGCACAGATACGCAGTATTTT.

The V gene is TRBV30, the J gene TRBJ1-5; 11 bases map to TRBD1. The CDR3 covers 20 residues. V lost 2 bases and J lost 0; bases outside the gene matches: 15. Germline assignment: CDR1 GTSNPN and CDR2 SVGIG (reference sequence). CDR3 residues: CAWSNPRKGQGAISNQPQHF. In DNA form, the CDR3 reads TGTGCCTGGAGTAACCCGCGCAAAGGACAGGGGGCAATTAGCAATCAGCCCCAGCATTTT.

This clone was picked up one time. The V call is TRBV29-1, the J call TRBJ1-2, with 11 bases aligning to TRBD1. Germline CDR1 reads SQVTM; CDR2 reads ANQGSEA. The CDR3 runs to 11 residues. CDR3 nucleotide sequence: TGCGCGGGACAGGGGGGTAGTGGCTACACCTTC. Its translation: CAGQGGSGYTF.

This clone was counted only a few times. The chain recombines TRBV7-2 with TRBJ2-3; 7 bases line up with TRBD2. This CDR3 spans 15 amino acids. V shed 1 base and J 4 bases; nucleotides not matched to a gene: 5. The germline V gene encodes CDR1 SGHTA and CDR2 FQGNSA. CDR3 sequence (DNA): TGTGCCAGCAGCTTAGGGGCGGGAGTGTCAGATACGCAGTATTTT. Protein: CASSLGAGVSDTQYF.

This clone was detected a few times. The genes are TRBV5-1 and TRBJ2-5, with TRBD1 matching 11 bases. Looked up from germline, CDR1 is SGHRS and CDR2 is YFSETQ. The CDR3 totals 14 residues. Trimming at V came to 4 bases and at J to 4 bases, leaving 3 bases not matched to a gene. Here the CDR3 DNA reads TGCGCCAGCAGCATCGGACAGGGGGCAGAGACCCAGTACTTC. Its protein product is CASSIGQGAETQYF.

The chain links TRBV27 to TRBJ1-6; 8 nucleotides match TRBD1. The CDR3 spans 14 residues. Germline lookup yields CDR1 MNHEY and CDR2 SMNVEV (reference sequence). V trimming: 5 bases; J trimming: 7 bases; junction bases outside the gene matches: 4. The chain's CDR3 is CASSTRGRNSPLHF. In DNA, the CDR3 is TGTGCCAGCAGTACCAGGGGGCGGAATTCACCCCTCCACTTT.

The chain has TRBV6-5 and TRBJ1-1; 9 nucleotides align to TRBD1. This CDR3 is 13 amino acids long. The V gene end was trimmed by 6 bases and the J gene end by 6 bases; junction bases not matched to a gene: 5. Germline lookup yields CDR1 MNHEY and CDR2 SVGAGI. DNA of the CDR3: TGTGCCAGCAGCCCATGGGACAGGGCTGAAGCTTTCTTT. Residues: CASSPWDRAEAFF.

The chain couples TRBV18 to TRBJ2-5; TRBD1 agrees at 7 bases. Germline loops: CDR1 KGHSH, CDR2 LQKENI. There are 15 residues in the CDR3. J gave up 5 bases and V 6 bases, and 12 bases lay outside the gene matches. The CDR3 here is CASSPYNRQGETQYF. As DNA, the CDR3 is TGTGCCAGCTCTCCATACAATAGACAGGGCGAGACCCAGTACTTC.

The chain joins TRBV6-5 to TRBJ1-2; D not resolved. Trimming stripped 7 bases from V and 2 bases from J, with 11 bases between. Germline CDR1 reads MNHEY; CDR2 reads SVGAGI. This CDR3 region has 13 residues. The CDR3: CASNDQANYGYTF. CDR3 DNA sequence: TGTGCCAGCAACGACCAGGCCAACTATGGCTACACCTTC.

The rearrangement joins TRBV28 to TRBJ2-7; D might be TRBD2 (6 bases). V was shortened by 4 bases and J by 2 bases, with 12 bases between the two germline ends. The CDR3 sequence is 14 residues long. Germline CDR1 is MDHEN and CDR2 is SYDVKM. The CDR3 coding sequence is TGTGCCAGCAGTTCCGGTAGCGGAACCTACGAGCAGTACTTC. Protein product: CASSSGSGTYEQYF. The full variable domain, in which reference TRBV28 and TRBJ2-7 provide the parts outside the CDR3, is DVKVTQSSRYLVKRTGEKVFLECVQDMDHENMFWYRQDPGLGLRLIYFSYDVKMKEKGDIPEGYSVSREKKERFSLILESASTNQTSMYLCASSSGSGTYEQYFGPGTRLTVT.

This clone was detected once. The chain combines TRBV11-2 with TRBJ1-1; D not resolved. The CDR3 length is 15 residues. V shed 5 bases and J shed 6 bases, with 19 bases lying between them. From germline, CDR1 is SGHAT and CDR2 FQNNGV. As DNA, the CDR3 is TGTGCCAGCAGCCCCCCTGCGAGGGTTAGGGCTGAAGCTTTCTTT. Protein: CASSPPARVRAEAFF.

The genes are TRBV5-4 and TRBJ2-3, with TRBD2 matching over 8 bases. CDR1 and CDR2 from the germline V gene are SGHNT and YYREEE (reference sequence). The CDR3 contains 15 residues. V shed 1 base, J shed 1 base, and the junction held 2 bases outside the gene matches. CDR3 sequence: CASSLPGGGTDTQYF. As DNA, the CDR3 is TGTGCCAGCAGCTTGCCGGGGGGGGGCACAGATACGCAGTATTTT.